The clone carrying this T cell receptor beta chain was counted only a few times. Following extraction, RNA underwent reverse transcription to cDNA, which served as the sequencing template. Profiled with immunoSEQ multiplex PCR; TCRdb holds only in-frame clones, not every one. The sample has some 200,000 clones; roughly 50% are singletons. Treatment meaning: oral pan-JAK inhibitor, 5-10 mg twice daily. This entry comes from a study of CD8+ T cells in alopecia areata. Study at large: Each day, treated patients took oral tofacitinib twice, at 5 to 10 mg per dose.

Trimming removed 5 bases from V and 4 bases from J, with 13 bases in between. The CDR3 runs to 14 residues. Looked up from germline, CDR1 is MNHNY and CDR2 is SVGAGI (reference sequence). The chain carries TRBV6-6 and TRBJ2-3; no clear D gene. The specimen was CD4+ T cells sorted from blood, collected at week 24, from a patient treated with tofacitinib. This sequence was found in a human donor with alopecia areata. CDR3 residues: CASSRQVGADTQYF. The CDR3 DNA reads TGTGCCAGCAGTAGGCAGGTTGGCGCAGATACGCAGTATTTT.